The present TCR beta chain was sequenced within a study of regulatory dendritic cells for organ transplantation. Here immunoSEQ multiplex PCR was the method, and the copy in TCRdb shows in-frame clones only, minus some. The data show about 11,000 clones, about 75% seen once. The study's findings and limits: Among resting subsets, memory CD8+ cells contained the most alloreactive clonotypes.

About this clone itself: What it binds is not known.

CFSE-labeled sorted T cells met regulatory or mature dendritic cells for roughly 5 days. Germline CDR1 WSHSY, CDR2 SAAADI. The V segment lost 6 bases and the J segment 9 bases; nucleotides outside the gene matches: 9. The CDR3 extends over 15 amino acids. Sequenced input: memory CD4+ T cells from blood cultured with regulatory dendritic cells. Subset noted: CD45RO+ memory T cells. This rearrangement joins TRBV10-2 to TRBJ2-1; TRBD1 matches 12 bases. This clonotype was obtained from a human donor in good health. CDR3 sequence (DNA): TGCGCCAGCAGACCCGGGACAGGGGGCCGAGGTGAGCAGTTCTTC. Translated, it gives CASRPGTGGRGEQFF.